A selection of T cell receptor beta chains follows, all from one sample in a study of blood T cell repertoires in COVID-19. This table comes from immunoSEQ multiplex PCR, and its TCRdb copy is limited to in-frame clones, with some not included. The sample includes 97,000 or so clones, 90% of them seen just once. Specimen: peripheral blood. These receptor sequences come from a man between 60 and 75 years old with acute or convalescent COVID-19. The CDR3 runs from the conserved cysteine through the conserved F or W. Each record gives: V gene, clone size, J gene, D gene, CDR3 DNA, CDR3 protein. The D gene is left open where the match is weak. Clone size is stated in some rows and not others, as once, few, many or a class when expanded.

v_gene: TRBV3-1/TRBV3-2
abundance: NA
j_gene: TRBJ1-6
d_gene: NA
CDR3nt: TGTGCCAGCAGCCCCCACCGGGACAATAATTCACCCCTCCACTTT
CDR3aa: CASSPHRDNNSPLHF

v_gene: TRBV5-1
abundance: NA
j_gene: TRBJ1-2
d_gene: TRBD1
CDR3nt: TGCGCCAGCAGCCAGGACAGGGGGAACTATGGCTACACCTTC
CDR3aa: CASSQDRGNYGYTF

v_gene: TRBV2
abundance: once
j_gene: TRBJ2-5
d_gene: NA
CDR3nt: TGTGCCAGCAGGGCAGGGTTTGTGGAGACCCAGTACTTC
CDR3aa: CASRAGFVETQYF

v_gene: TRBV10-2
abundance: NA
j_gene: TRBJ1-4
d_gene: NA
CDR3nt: TGCGCCAGCAGGGACCCGGGACACCGTCCAGCGCTGTTTTTT
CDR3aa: CASRDPGHRPALFF

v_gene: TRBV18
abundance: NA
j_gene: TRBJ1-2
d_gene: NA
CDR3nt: TGTGCCAGCCGCCGAACCGAGTATGGCTACACCTTC
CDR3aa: CASRRTEYGYTF

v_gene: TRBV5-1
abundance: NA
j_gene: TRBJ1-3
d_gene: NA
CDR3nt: TGCGCCAGCAGCTTGACTACAGGTTCGATTAGGAACACCATATATTTT
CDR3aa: CASSLTTGSIRNTIYF

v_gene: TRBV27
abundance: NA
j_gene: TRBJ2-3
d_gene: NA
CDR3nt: TGTGCCAGCAGTTTCCGACAGACCCGGGATACGCAGTATTTT
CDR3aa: CASSFRQTRDTQYF

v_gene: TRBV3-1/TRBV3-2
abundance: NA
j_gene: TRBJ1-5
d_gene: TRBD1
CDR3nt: TGTGCCAGCAGCCAAGGTTCGGGCAGGGGGACCTTCAATCAGCCCCAGCATTTT
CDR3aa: CASSQGSGRGTFNQPQHF

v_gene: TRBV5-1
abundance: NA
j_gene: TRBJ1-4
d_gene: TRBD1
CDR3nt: TGCGCCAGCAGCTTGGCAAACCAGGGGGTTAGTCGGGAAAAACTGTTTTTT
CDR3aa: CASSLANQGVSREKLFF

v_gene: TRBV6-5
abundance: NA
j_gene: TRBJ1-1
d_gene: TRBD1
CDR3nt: TGTGCCAGCAGTTTCACACAGGGGATGAACACTGAAGCTTTCTTT
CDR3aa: CASSFTQGMNTEAFF

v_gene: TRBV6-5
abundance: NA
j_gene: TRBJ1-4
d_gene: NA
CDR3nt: TGTGCCAGCAGTTCCAATAGTGCAACTAATGAAAAACTGTTTTTT
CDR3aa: CASSSNSATNEKLFF

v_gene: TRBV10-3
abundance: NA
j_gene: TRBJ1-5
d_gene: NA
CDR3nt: TGTGCCATCAGTGAGACTGTAAAGAATCAGCCCCAGCATTTT
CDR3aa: CAISETVKNQPQHF

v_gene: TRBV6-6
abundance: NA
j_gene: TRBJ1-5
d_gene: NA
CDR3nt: TGTGCCAGCAGTTACTCGCGAGGACCCCAGCATTTT
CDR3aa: CASSYSRGPQHF

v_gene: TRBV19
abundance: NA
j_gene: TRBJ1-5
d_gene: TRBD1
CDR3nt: TGTGCCAGTAGTATGGGACAGTATAGCAATCAGCCCCAGCATTTT
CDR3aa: CASSMGQYSNQPQHF

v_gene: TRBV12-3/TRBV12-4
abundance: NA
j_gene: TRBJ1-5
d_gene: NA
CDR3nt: TGTGCCAGCAGTTTAAACAGACATCAGCCCCAGCATTTT
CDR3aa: CASSLNRHQPQHF

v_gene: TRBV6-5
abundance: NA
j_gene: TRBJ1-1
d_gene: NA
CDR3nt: TGTGCCAGCAGTTACTCCGAGACAGTGAGCACTGAAGCTTTCTTT
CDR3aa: CASSYSETVSTEAFF

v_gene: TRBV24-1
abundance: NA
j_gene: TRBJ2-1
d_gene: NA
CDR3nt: TGTGCCACCAGTGACCCCCGAACCGCTGGTAGTGAGCAGTTCTTC
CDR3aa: CATSDPRTAGSEQFF

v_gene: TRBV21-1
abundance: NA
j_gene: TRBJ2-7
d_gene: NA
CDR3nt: TGTGCCAGCAGCAAGGTCATACCCGGGAGGACTAGCGGGGGGAACGCAACCTACGAGCAGTACTTC
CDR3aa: CASSKVIPGRTSGGNATYEQYF

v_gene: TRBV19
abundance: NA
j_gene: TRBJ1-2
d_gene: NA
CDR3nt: TGTGCCAGTAGTATAATCGGACAGAACTATGGCTACACCTTC
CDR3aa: CASSIIGQNYGYTF

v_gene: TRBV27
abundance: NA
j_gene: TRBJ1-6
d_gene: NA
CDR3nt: TGTGCCAGCAGTTTATCTTGGACAGCCGATTCACCCCTCCACTTT
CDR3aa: CASSLSWTADSPLHF

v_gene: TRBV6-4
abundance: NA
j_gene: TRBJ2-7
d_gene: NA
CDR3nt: TGTGCCAGCAGTGAGGCCCACGGGGTCTCCTACGAGCAGTACTTC
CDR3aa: CASSEAHGVSYEQYF

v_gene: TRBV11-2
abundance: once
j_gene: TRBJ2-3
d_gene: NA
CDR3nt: TGTGCCAGCAGCTTAGGAGCGGCAGATACGCAGTATTTT
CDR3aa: CASSLGAADTQYF

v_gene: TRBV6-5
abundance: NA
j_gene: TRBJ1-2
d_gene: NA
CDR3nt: TGTGCCAGCAGTTACGTGGCAGGGAATGGCTACACCTTC
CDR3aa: CASSYVAGNGYTF

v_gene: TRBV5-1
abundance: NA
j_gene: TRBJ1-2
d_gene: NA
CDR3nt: TGCGCCAGCAGCTGGGAACAGGGTATGGATGGCTACACCTTC
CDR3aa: CASSWEQGMDGYTF

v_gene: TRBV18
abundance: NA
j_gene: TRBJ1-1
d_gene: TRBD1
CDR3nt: TGTGCCAGCTCACTGGGGACAGGGGGAATGACTGAAGCTTTCTTT
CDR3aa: CASSLGTGGMTEAFF

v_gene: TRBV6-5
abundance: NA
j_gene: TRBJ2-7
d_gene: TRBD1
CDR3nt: TGTGCCAGCGGGACAGGACAGGGCTACGAGCAGTACTTC
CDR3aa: CASGTGQGYEQYF

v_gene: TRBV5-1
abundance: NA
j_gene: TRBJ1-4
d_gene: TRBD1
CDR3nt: TGCGCCAGCAGCAAAGGGACAGGGCAGGAAAAACTGTTTTTT
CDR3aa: CASSKGTGQEKLFF

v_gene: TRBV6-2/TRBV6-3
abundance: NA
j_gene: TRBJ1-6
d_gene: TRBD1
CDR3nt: TGTGCCAGCAGTCGGACAGGGGGTGTGAATAATTCACCCCTCCACTTT
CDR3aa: CASSRTGGVNNSPLHF

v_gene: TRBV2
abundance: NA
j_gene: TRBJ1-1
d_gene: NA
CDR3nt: TGTGCCAGCAGTGCGGGGGTTCGGTTGAACACTGAAGCTTTCTTT
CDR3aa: CASSAGVRLNTEAFF

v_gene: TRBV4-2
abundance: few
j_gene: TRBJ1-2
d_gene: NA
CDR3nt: TGTGCCAGCAGCCAAACCGGCGGGACGAATAACTATGGCTACACCTTC
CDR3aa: CASSQTGGTNNYGYTF

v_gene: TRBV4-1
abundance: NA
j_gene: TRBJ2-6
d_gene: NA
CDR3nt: TGCGCCAGCAGCCAAGATCACAGGGACTCTGGGGCCAACGTCCTGACTTTC
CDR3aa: CASSQDHRDSGANVLTF

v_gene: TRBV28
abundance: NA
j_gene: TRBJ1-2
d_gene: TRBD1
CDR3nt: TGTGCCAGCAGTTGGGGCCCCCGACAGGGGAACTATGGCTACACCTTC
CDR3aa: CASSWGPRQGNYGYTF

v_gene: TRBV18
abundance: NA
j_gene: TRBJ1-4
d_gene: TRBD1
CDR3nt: TGTGCCAGCTCACCGGGACAGGGAAGGGAAAAACTGTTTTTT
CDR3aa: CASSPGQGREKLFF

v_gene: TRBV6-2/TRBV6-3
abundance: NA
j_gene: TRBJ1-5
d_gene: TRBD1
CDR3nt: TGTGCCAGCAGTTACTCTACCGGGACAGACAATCAGCCCCAGCATTTT
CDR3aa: CASSYSTGTDNQPQHF

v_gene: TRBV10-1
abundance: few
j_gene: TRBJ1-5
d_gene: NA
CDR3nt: TGCGCCAGCAGTGATGGGGGCCCTCAGCCCCAGCATTTT
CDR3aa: CASSDGGPQPQHF

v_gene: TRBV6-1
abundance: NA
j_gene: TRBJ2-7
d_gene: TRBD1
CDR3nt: TGTGCCAGCAGTGAACGAGGGACAGGGTCCTACGAGCAGTACTTC
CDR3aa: CASSERGTGSYEQYF

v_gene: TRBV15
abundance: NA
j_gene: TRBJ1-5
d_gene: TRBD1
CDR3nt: TGTGCCACCAGCAACAGGGGAGTTCAGCCCCAGCATTTT
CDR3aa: CATSNRGVQPQHF

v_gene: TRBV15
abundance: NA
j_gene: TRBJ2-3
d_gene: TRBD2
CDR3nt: TGTGCCACCAGCAATAGACTAGCGGGAGATACGCAGTATTTT
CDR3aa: CATSNRLAGDTQYF

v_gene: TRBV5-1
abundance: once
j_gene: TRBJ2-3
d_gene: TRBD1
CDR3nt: TGCGCCAGCAGCCGGGGGGACAGGGAAACAGATACGCAGTATTTT
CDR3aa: CASSRGDRETDTQYF

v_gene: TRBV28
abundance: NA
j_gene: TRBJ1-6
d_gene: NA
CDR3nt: TGTGCCAGCACCATGTTCAGGGGCTCAAATAATTCACCCCTCCACTTT
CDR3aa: CASTMFRGSNNSPLHF

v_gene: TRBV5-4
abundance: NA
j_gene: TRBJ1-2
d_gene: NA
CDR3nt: TGTGCCAGCAGCCCCGCTACAGGGACCCAATATGGCTACACCTTC
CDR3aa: CASSPATGTQYGYTF

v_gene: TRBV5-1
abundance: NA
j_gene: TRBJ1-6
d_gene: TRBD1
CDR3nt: TGCGCCAGCAGCCCCGAAACAGGGGGACAGAATTCACCCCTCCACTTT
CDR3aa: CASSPETGGQNSPLHF

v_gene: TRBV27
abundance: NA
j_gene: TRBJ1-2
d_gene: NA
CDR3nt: TGTGCCAGCAGCATAAACAGTTGGCTCGGCTACACCTTC
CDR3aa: CASSINSWLGYTF

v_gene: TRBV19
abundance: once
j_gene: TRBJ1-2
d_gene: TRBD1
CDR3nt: TGTGCCAGTACGGGATCAGGGGGCTTTAACTATGGCTACACCTTC
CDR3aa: CASTGSGGFNYGYTF

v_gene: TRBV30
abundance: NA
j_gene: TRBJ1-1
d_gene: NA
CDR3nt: TGTGCCTGGAGTGTATTAGTGGCAATAACACGGAGCTTTGAGGACACTGAAGCTTTCTTT
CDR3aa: CAWSVLVAITRSFEDTEAFF

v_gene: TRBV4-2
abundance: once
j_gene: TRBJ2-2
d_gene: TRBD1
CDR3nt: TGTGCCAGCAGCCATCATCGACAGGGGGTTAACACCGGGGAGCTGTTTTTT
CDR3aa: CASSHHRQGVNTGELFF

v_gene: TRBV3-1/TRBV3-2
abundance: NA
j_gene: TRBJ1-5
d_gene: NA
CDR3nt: TGTGCCAGCAGCCAAGGTGGGGGCACCCAGCATTTT
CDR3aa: CASSQGGGTQHF